This TCR beta chain was documented in a study of long-term antiretroviral therapy in people with HIV. The study, taken as a whole, reports: Blood specimens, gathered between 2004 and 2017, were possibly obtained under older ART regimens.

The immunoSEQ assay was v3.0, run at survey level. Assay used: immunoSEQ multiplex PCR; TCRdb lists only in-frame clones, some missing. In the table there are 18,000 or so clones, around 80% of which are singletons. Worth noting for this clone: Its antigen is currently unknown.

The CDR3 is made up of 12 amino acids. V was pared by 0 bases and J by 9 bases, with 9 bases between. Germline V gives CDR1 GTSNPN, CDR2 SVGIG (reference sequence). Every single participant having HIV got treatment inside the United States. This receptor was taken from a middle-aged woman with HIV. V usage is TRBV30 and J usage is TRBJ2-1, with D possibly being TRBD2 (5 bases). Sequenced here: unsorted PBMCs, sampled at the start of antiretroviral therapy, before treatment. CDR3 sequence: CAWSVNGIEQFF. In nucleotides, the CDR3 is TGTGCCTGGAGTGTAAACGGGATTGAGCAGTTCTTC.